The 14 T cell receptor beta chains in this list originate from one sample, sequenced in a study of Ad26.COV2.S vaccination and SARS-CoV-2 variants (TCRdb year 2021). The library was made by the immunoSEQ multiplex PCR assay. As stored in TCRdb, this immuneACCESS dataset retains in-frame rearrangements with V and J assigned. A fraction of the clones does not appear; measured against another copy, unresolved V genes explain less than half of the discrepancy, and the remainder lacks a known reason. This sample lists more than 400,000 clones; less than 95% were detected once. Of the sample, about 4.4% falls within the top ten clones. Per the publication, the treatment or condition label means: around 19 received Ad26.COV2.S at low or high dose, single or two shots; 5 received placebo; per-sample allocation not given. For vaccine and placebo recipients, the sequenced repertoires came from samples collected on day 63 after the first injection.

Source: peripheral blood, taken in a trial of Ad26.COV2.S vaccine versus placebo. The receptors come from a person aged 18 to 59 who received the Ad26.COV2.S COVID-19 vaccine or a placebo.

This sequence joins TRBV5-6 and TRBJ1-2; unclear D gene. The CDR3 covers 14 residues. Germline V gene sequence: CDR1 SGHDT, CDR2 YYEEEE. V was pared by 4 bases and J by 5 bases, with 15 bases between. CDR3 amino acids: CASSRVKQDYGYTF. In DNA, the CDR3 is TGTGCCAGCAGCCGTGTGAAGCAGGATTATGGCTACACCTTC.

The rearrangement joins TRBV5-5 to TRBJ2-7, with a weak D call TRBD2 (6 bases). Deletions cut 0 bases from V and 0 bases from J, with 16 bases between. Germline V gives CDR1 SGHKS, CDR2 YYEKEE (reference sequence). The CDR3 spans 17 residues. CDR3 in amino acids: CASSLARVAESSYEQYF. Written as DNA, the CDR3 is TGTGCCAGCAGCTTGGCGCGGGTAGCGGAGAGCTCCTACGAGCAGTACTTC. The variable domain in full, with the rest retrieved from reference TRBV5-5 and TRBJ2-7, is DAGVTQSPTHLIKTRGQQVTLRCSPISGHKSVSWYQQVLGQGPQFIFQYYEKEERGRGNFPDRFSARQFPNYSSELNVNALLLGDSALYLCASSLARVAESSYEQYFGPGTRLTVT.

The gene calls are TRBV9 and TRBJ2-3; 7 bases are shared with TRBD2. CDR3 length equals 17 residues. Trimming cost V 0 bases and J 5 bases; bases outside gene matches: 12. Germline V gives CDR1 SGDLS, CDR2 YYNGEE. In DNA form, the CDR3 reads TGTGCCAGCAGCGTAGCGCCCGCGGGAGCTCTTTTAGATACGCAGTATTTT. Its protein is CASSVAPAGALLDTQYF. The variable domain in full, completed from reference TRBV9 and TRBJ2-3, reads DSGVTQTPKHLITATGQRVTLRCSPRSGDLSVYWYQQSLDQGLQFLIQYYNGEERAKGNILERFSAQQFPDLHSELNLSSLELGDSALYFCASSVAPAGALLDTQYFGPGTRLTVL.

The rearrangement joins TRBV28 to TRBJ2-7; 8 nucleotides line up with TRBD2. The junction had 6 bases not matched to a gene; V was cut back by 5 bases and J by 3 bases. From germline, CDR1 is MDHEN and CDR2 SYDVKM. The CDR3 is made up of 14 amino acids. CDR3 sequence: CASSNHGTSYEQYF. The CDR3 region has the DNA TGTGCCAGCAGTAACCACGGGACTAGCTACGAGCAGTACTTC.

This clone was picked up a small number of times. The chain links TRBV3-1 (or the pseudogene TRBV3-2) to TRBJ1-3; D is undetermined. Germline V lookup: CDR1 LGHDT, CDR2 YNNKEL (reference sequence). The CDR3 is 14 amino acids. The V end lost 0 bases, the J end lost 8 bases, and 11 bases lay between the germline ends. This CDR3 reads CASSQERRGDTIYF. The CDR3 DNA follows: TGTGCCAGCAGCCAAGAACGTCGGGGAGACACCATATATTTT.

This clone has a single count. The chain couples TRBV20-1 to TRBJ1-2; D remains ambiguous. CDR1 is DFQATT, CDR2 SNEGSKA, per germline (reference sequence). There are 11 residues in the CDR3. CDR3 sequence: CCQQTNYGYTF. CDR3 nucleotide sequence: TGCTGTCAGCAGACTAACTATGGCTACACCTTC.

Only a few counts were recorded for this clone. The CDR3 reads CASSLSGNQPQHF. The CDR3, as DNA: TGTGCCAGCAGCTTATCTGGCAATCAGCCCCAGCATTTT. The J gene is TRBJ1-5, the V gene TRBV7-3; D uncertain. Trimming took off 2 bases at V and 2 bases at J, with 4 bases between the two ends. The CDR3 is made up of 13 amino acids. Germline assignment: CDR1 SGHTA and CDR2 FQGTGA.

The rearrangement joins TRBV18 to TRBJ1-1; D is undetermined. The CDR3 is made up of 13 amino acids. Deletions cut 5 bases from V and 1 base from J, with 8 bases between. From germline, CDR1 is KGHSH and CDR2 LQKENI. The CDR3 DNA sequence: TGTGCCAGCTCATCGTTAACGAACACTGAAGCTTTCTTT. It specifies CASSSLTNTEAFF.

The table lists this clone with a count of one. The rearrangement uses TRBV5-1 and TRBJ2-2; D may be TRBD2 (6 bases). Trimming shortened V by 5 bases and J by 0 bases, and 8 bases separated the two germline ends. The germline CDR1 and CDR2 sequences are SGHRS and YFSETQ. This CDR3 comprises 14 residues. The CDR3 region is CASRGGSNTGELFF. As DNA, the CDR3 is TGCGCCAGCAGGGGAGGATCGAACACCGGGGAGCTGTTTTTT.

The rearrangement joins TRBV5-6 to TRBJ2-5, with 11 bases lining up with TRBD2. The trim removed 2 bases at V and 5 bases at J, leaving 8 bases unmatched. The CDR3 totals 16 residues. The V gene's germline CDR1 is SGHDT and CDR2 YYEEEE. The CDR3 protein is CASSFLAGGMVETQYF. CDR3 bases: TGTGCCAGCAGCTTTTTAGCGGGAGGGATGGTGGAGACCCAGTACTTC.

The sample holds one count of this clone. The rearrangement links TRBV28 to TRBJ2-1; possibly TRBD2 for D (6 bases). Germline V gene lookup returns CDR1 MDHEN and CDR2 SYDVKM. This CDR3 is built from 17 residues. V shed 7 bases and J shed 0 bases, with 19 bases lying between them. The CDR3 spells CASTLGGWGSSYNEQFF. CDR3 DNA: TGTGCCAGCACCCTAGGAGGGTGGGGAAGCTCCTACAATGAGCAGTTCTTC.

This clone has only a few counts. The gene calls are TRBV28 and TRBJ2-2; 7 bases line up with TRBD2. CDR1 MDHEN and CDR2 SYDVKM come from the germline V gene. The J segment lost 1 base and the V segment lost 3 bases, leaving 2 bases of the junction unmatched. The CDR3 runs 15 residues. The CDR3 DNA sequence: TGTGCCAGCAGTTTTGGGGGGGTGAACACCGGGGAGCTGTTTTTT. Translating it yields CASSFGGVNTGELFF.

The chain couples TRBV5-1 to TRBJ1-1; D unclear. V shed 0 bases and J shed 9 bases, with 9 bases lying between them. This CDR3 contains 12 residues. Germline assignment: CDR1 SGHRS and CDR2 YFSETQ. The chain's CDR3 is CASSLEGSQAFF. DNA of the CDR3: TGCGCCAGCAGCTTGGAGGGCAGTCAAGCTTTCTTT.

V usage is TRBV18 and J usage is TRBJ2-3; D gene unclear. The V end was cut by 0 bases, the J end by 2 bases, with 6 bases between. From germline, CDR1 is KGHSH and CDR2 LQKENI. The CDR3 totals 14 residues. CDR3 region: CASSPPGNTDTQYF. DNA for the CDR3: TGTGCCAGCTCACCACCGGGGAACACAGATACGCAGTATTTT.